This T cell receptor (beta chain) comes out of a study of CD8+ T cells in alopecia areata. About the study: Patients in the study were on tofacitinib for 6 to 18 months, then off it for 6 months.

Trimming took 1 base from V and 2 from J, leaving 12 bases between them. Looked up from germline, CDR1 is MNHNY and CDR2 is SVGAGI (reference sequence). The CDR3 has 15 amino acids. This clone has only a few counts. Antigen specificity is unknown. Extraction of RNA preceded its reverse transcription into cDNA, which served as the sequencing template. Method: immunoSEQ multiplex PCR; TCRdb's copy keeps in-frame clones and lacks some. This repertoire shows approximately 7,400 clones, 60% to 65% found once; its top ten account for approximately 13%. Noted treatment: oral pan-JAK inhibitor, 5-10 mg twice daily. In alopecia areata patients, both lesional scalp punch biopsies and peripheral blood were collected. Findings of the study overall: Administration of tofacitinib significantly diminished scalp clonality and expanded CD8+ clones within the top 100. For baseline CD8+ expansion, any link to response stays uncertain with one nonresponder.

The rearrangement uses TRBV6-6 and TRBJ2-7, with D possibly TRBD1 on 6 matching bases. Material: skin, obtained at week 4, from a patient treated with tofacitinib. The receptor was derived from a human donor with alopecia areata. CDR3 sequence: CASSYFDRPPYEQYF. DNA of the CDR3: TGTGCCAGCAGTTACTTCGACAGGCCCCCCTACGAGCAGTACTTC.